This T cell receptor beta chain is drawn from a study of blood T cell repertoires in COVID-19. Background on the study: Samples representing acute and convalescent COVID-19 were sourced from the United States, Italy and Spain. T cells, B-cell-depleted T cells, or PBMCs provided the cDNA or gDNA that served as material.

Authors' analysis steps: Using reference gene primer amplification, nucleated cell counts were estimated. TCRdb's copy holds only in-frame clones and misses some; the assay was immunoSEQ multiplex PCR. That table furnishes V, J and clone size, whereas the DNA furnished D and trimming. The sample has around 38,000 clones, around 84% seen once; the top ten hold about 65%. The V gene's germline CDR1 is SEHNR and CDR2 FQNEAQ (reference sequence). The CDR3 is 15 amino acids. The V and J ends lost 1 base and 4 bases respectively, with 13 bases between them. This clonotype was sampled from a man between 65 and 85 years old with acute or convalescent COVID-19. Sequencing was carried out using peripheral blood. The gene calls are TRBV7-9 and TRBJ1-2; no clear D. CDR3 residues: CASSLGPPAGYGYTF. The CDR3 DNA sequence: TGTGCCAGCAGCTTAGGACCCCCGGCAGGCTATGGCTACACCTTC.